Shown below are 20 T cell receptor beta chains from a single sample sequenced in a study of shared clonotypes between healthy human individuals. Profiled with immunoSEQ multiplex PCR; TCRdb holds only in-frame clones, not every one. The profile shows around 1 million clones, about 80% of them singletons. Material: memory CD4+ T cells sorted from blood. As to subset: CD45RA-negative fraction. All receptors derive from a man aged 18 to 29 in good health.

The CDR3: CASSFSGTSGRREQYF. CDR3 bases: TGTGCCAGCAGCTTCTCCGGGACTAGCGGGAGGCGCGAGCAGTACTTC. The gene calls are TRBV7-2 and TRBJ2-7, with 15 positions matching TRBD2. The CDR3 length is 16 residues. Germline V gene sequence: CDR1 SGHTA, CDR2 FQGNSA. With V trimmed by 3 bases and J by 6 bases, 6 bases remained unmatched.

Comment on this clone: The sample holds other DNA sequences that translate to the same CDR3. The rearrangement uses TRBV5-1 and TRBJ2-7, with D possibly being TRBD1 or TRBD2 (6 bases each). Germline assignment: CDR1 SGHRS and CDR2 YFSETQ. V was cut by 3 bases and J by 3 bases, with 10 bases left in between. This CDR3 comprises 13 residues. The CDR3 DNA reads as TGCGCCAGCAGCTCGGGGGCCAGCTACGAGCAGTACTTC. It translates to CASSSGASYEQYF.

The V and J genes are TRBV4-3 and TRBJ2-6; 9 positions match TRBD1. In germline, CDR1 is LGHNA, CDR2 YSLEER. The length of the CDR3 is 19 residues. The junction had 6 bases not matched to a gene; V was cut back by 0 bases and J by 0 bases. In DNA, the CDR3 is TGCGCCAGCAGCCAAGACCCGGGACAGGGTCTCTCTGGGGCCAACGTCCTGACTTTC. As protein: CASSQDPGQGLSGANVLTF.

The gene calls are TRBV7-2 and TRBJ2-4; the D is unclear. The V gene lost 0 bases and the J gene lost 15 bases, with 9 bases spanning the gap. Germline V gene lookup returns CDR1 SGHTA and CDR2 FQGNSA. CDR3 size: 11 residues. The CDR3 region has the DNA TGTGCCAGCAGCTTAGCCGGGCTGTGGTACTTC. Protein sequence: CASSLAGLWYF.

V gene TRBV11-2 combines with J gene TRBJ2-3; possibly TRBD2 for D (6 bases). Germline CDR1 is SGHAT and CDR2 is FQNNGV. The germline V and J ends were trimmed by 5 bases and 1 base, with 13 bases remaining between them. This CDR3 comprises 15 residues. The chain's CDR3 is CASSLQLAGTDTQYF. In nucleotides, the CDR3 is TGTGCCAGCAGCCTCCAACTAGCAGGCACAGATACGCAGTATTTT.

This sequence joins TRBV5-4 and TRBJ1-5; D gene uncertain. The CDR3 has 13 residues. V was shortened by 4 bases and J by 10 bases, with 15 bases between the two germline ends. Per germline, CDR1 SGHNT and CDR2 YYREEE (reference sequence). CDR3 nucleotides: TGTGCCAGCAGCCTAGACCCCTCGGGACCCCAGCATTTT. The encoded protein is CASSLDPSGPQHF.

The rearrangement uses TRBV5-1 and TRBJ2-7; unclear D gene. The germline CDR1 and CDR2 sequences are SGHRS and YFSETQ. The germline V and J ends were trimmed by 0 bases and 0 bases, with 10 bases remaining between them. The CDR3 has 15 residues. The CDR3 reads CASSLANPGSYEQYF. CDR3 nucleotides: TGCGCCAGCAGCTTGGCCAATCCGGGCTCCTACGAGCAGTACTTC.

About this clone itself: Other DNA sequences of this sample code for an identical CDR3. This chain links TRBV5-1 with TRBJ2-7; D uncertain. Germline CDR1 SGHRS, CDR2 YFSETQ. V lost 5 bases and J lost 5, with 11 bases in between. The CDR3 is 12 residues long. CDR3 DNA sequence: TGCGCCAGCAGTTCACAAGGAGACGAGCAGTACTTC. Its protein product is CASSSQGDEQYF.

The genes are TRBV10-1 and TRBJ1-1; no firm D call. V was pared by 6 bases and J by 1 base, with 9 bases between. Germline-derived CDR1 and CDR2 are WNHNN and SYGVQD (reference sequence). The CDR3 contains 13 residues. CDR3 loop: CASRRTANTEAFF. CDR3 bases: TGCGCCAGCAGACGGACGGCGAACACTGAAGCTTTCTTT.

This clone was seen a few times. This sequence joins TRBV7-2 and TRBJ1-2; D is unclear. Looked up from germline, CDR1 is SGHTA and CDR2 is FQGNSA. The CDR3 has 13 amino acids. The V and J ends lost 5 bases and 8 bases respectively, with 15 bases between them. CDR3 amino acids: CASSGHEGLGYTF. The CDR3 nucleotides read TGTGCCAGCAGCGGCCATGAAGGGTTGGGCTACACCTTC.

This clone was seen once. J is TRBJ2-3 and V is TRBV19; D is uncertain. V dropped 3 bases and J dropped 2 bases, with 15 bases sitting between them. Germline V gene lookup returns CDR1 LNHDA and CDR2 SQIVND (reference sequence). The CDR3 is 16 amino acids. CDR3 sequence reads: CASSMLRPGATDTQYF. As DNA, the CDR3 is TGTGCCAGTAGTATGCTTCGGCCGGGTGCCACAGATACGCAGTATTTT. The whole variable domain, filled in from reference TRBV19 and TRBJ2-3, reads DGGITQSPKYLFRKEGQNVTLSCEQNLNHDAMYWYRQDPGQGLRLIYYSQIVNDFQKGDIAEGYSVSREKKESFPLTVTSAQKNPTAFYLCASSMLRPGATDTQYFGPGTRLTVL.

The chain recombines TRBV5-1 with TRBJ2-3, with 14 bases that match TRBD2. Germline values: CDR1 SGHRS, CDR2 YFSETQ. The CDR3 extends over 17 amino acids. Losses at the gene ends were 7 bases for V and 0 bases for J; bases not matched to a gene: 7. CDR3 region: CASSWTSGGPSTDTQYF. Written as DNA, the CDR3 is TGCGCCAGCTCTTGGACTAGCGGGGGGCCCAGCACAGATACGCAGTATTTT.

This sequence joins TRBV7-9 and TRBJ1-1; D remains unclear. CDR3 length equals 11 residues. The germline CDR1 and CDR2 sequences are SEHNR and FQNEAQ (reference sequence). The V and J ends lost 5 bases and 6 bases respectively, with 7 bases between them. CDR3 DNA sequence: TGTGCCAGCAGCCCTTTCCCTGAAGCTTTCTTT. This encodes CASSPFPEAFF.

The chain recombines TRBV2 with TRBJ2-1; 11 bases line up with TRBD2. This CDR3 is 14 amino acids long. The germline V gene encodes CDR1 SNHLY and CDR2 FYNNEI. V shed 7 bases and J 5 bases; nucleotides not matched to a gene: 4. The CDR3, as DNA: TGTGCCAGCAAGGGACTAGCGGACAACAATGAGCAGTTCTTC. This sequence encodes CASKGLADNNEQFF.

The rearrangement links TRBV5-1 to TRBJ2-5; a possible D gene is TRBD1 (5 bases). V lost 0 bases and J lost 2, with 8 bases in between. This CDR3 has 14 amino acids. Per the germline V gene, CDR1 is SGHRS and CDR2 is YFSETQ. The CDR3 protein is CASSLGQRQETQYF. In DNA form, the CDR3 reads TGCGCCAGCAGCTTGGGACAGAGACAAGAGACCCAGTACTTC. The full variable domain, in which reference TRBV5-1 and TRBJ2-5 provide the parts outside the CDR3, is KAGVTQTPRYLIKTRGQQVTLSCSPISGHRSVSWYQQTPGQGLQFLFEYFSETQRNKGNFPGRFSGRQFSNSRSEMNVSTLELGDSALYLCASSLGQRQETQYFGPGTRLLVL.

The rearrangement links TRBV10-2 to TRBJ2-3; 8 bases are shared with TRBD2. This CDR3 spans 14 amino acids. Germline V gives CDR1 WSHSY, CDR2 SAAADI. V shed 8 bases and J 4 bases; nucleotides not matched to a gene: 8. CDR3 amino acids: CASVPGTRADTQYF. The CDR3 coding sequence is TGCGCCAGCGTCCCCGGGACTAGAGCAGATACGCAGTATTTT.

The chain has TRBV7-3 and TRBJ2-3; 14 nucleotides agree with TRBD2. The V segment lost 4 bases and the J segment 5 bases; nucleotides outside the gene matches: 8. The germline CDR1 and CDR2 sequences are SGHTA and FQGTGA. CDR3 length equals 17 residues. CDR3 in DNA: TGTGCCAGCAGCTCCGGGACTAGCGGGGGCCAGGGAGATACGCAGTATTTT. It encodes CASSSGTSGGQGDTQYF.

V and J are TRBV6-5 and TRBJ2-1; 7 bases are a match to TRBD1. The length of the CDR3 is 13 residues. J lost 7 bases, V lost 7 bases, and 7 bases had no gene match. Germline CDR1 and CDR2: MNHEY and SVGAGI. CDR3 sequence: CASTKTGSNEQFF. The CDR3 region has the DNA TGTGCCAGCACCAAGACAGGGTCGAATGAGCAGTTCTTC.

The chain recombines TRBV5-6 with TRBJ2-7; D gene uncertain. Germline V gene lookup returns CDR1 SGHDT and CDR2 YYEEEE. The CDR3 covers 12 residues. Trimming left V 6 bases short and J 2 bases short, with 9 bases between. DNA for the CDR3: TGTGCCAGCACCTCCCTTACCTACGAGCAGTACTTC. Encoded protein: CASTSLTYEQYF.

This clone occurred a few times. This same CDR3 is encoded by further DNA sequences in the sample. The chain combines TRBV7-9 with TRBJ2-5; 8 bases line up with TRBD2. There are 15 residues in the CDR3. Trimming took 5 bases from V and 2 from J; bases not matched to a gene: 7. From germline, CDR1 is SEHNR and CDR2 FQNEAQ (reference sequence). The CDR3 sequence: CASSVRLAQQETQYF. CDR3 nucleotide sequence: TGTGCCAGCAGCGTACGACTAGCGCAGCAAGAGACCCAGTACTTC. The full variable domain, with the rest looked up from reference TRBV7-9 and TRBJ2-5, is DTGVSQNPRHKITKRGQNVTFRCDPISEHNRLYWYRQTLGQGPEFLTYFQNEAQLEKSRLLSDRFSAERPKGSFSTLEIQRTEQGDSAMYLCASSVRLAQQETQYFGPGTRLLVL.